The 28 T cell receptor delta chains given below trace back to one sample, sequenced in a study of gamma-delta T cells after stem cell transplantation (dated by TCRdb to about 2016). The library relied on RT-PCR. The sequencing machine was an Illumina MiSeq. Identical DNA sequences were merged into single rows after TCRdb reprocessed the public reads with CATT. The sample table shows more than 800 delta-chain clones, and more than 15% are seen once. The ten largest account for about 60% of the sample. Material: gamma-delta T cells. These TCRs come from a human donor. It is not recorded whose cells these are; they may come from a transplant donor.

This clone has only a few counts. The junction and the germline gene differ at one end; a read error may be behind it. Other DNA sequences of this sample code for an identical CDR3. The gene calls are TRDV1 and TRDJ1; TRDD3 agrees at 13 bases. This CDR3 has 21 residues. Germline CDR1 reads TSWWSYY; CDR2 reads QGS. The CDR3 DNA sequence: TGCGCTCTTGGGGAAATTTCCTACCCCCTCCTACTGGGGGATACGCTGGGTAAACTCATCTTT. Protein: CALGEISYPLLLGDTLGKLIF.

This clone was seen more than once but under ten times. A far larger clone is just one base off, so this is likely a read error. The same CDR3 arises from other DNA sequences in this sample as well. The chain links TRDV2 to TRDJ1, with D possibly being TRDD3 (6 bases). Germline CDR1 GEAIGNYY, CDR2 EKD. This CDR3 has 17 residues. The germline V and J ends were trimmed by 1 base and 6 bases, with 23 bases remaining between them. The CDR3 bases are TGTGCCTGTGACACTTTGGGCGGACTGGGAGACCAGTATAAACTCATCTTT. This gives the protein CACDTLGGLGDQYKLIF.

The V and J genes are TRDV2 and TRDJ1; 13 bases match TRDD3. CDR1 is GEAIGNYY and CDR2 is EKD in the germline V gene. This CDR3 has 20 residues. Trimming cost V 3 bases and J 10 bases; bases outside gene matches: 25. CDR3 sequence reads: CACDRLGDTRHTSGLGGLIF. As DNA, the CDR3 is TGTGCCTGTGACCGACTGGGGGATACGAGGCACACCTCGGGTTTAGGCGGACTCATCTTT.

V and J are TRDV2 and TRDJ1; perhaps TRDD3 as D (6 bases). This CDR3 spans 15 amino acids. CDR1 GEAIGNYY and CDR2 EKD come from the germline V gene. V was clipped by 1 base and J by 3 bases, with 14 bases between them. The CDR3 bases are TGTGCCTGTGACACGTTACTGGGTGGGTCCGATAAACTCATCTTT. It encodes CACDTLLGGSDKLIF.

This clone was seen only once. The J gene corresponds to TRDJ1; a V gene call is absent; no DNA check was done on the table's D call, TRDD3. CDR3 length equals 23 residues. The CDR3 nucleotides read TGTGCCTGTGACCCGATCTCCTTGCCCACCGGGGGATACTTTGCGAGGTACACCGATAAACTCATCTTT. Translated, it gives CACDPISLPTGGYFARYTDKLIF.

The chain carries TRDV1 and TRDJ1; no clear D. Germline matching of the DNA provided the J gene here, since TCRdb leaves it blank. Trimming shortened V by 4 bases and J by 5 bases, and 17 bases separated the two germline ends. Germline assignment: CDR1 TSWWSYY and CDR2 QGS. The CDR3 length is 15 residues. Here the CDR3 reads CALGATVLGADKLIF. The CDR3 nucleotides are TGTGCTCTTGGGGCTACCGTCCTCGGAGCTGATAAACTCATCTTT.

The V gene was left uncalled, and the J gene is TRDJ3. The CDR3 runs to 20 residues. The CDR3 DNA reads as TGTGCCTGTGACAAAACGGAGGGGCCTTTAAGCTCCTGTGACAACCGCCCGATGTTTTTC. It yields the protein CACDKTEGPLSSCDNRPMFF.

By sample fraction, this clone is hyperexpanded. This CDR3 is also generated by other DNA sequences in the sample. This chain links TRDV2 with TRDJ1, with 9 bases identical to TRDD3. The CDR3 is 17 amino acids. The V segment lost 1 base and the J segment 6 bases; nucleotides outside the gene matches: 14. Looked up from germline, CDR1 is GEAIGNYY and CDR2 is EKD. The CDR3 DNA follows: TGTGCCTGTGACACTTTGGGCGGACTGGGGGACCAGTATAAACTCATCTTT. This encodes CACDTLGGLGDQYKLIF.

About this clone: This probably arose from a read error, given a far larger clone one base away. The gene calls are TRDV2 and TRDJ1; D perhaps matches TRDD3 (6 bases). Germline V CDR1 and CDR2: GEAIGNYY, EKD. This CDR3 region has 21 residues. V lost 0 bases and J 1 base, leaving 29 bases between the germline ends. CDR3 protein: CACDTVESNRRTGRLTDKLIF. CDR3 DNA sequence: TGTGCCTGTGACACCGTTGAGTCCAACCGGCGTACTGGGAGACTCACCGATAAACTCATCTTT.

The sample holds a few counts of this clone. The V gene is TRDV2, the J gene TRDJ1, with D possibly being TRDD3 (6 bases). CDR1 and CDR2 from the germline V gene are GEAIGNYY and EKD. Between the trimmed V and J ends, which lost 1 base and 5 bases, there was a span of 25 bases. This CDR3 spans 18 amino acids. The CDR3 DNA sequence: TGTGCCTGTGACACTTCGTTCGCTGGGGCCAGAGGTTCGGATAAACTCATCTTT. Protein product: CACDTSFAGARGSDKLIF.

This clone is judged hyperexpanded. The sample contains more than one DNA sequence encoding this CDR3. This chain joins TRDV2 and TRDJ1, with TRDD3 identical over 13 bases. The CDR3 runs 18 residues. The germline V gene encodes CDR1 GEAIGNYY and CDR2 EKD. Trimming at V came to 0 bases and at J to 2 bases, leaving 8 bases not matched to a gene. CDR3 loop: CACDTLKLLGDTTDKLIF. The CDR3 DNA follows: TGTGCCTGTGACACCCTAAAATTACTGGGGGATACGACCGATAAACTCATCTTT.

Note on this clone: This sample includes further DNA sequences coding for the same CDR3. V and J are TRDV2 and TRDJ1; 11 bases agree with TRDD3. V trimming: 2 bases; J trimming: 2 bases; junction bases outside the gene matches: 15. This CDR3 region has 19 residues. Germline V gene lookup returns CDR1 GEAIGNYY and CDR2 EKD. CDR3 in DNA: TGTGCCTGTGACAGAGGTGCCTTGCTGGGGGATACTCGAACCGATAAACTCATCTTT. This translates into CACDRGALLGDTRTDKLIF.

DNA of the CDR3: TGTGCCTGTGACACGTGGGGGGTAACCGATAAACTCATCTTT. The encoded protein is CACDTWGVTDKLIF. The chain uses TRDV2 and TRDJ1; D is perhaps TRDD3 (6 bases). The germline V gene has CDR1 GEAIGNYY and CDR2 EKD. The CDR3 contains 14 residues. V lost 1 base and J 2 bases, leaving 10 bases between the germline ends.

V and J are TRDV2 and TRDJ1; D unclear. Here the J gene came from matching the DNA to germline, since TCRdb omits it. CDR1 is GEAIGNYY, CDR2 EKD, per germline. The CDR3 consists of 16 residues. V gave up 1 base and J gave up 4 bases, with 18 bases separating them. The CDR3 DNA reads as TGTGCCTGTGACACGAGTGGGTCCCGACCGGGCGATAAACTCATCTTT. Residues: CACDTSGSRPGDKLIF.

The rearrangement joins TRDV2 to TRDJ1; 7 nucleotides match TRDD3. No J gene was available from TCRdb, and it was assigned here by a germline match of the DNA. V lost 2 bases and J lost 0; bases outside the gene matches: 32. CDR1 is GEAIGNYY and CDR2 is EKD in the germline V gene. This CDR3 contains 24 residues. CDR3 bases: TGTGCCTGTGACATCCTTACTGGGGCCAAGGAGACCCCATCCCCCAGGGGGTACACCGATAAACTCATCTTT. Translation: CACDILTGAKETPSPRGYTDKLIF.

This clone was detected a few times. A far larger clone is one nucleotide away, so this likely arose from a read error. CDR3 bases: TGTGCCTGTGACACCGTTGAGTCCAACCGGCGTGCTGGGGGACTCACCGATAAACTCATCTTT. This sequence encodes CACDTVESNRRAGGLTDKLIF. The rearrangement uses TRDV2 and TRDJ1; 8 bases map to TRDD3. The length of the CDR3 is 21 residues. Per germline, CDR1 GEAIGNYY and CDR2 EKD. V gave up 0 bases and J gave up 1 base; unmatched junction bases: 21.

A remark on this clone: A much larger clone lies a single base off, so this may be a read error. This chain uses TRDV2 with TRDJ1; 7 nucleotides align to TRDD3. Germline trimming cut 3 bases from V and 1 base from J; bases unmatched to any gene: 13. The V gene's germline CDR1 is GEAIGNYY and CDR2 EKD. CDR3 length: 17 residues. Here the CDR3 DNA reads TGTGCCTGTGACTCTCTCATGGAGGATACGGTCACCGATAAACTCATCTTT. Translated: CACDSLMEDTVTDKLIF.

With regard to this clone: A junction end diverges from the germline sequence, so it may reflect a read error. In DNA, the CDR3 is TGTGCATGTGACAGGATGGGGTCGGGGACCGATAAACTCATCTTT. This gives the protein CACDRMGSGTDKLIF. The chain employs TRDV2 and TRDJ1; D is perhaps TRDD3 (5 bases). TCRdb gives no J gene; it was assigned here by matching the DNA to germline. Germline V gene lookup returns CDR1 GEAIGNYY and CDR2 EKD. The CDR3 has 15 residues.

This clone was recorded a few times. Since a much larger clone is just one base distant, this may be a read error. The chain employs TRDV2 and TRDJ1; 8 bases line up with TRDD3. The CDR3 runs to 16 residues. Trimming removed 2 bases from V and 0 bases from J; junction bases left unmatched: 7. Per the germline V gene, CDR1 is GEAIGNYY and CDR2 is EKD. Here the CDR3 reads CACDILGDPYTDKLIF. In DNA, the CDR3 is TGTGCCTGTGACATTTTGGGGGATCCTTACACCGATAAACTCATCTTT.

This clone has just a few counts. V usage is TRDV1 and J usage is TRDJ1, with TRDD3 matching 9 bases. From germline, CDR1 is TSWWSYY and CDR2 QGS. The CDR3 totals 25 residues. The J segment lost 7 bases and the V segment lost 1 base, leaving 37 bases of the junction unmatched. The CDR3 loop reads CALGEPPYDFSSYWGRASDAFKLIF. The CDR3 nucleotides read TGTGCTCTTGGGGAACCCCCATATGATTTCTCGTCGTACTGGGGGAGGGCGTCGGACGCCTTTAAACTCATCTTT.

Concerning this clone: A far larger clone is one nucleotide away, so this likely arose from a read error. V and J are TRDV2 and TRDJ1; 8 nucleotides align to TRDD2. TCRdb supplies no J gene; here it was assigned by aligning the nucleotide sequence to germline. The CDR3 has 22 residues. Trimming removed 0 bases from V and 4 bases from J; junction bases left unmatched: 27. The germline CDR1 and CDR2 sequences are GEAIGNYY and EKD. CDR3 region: CACDTGNLPTSPGLTTSDKLIF. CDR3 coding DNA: TGTGCCTGTGACACCGGAAATCTTCCTACGTCTCCTGGGCTCACTACGAGCGATAAACTCATCTTT.

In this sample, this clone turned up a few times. CDR3 nucleotides: TGTGCCTGTGACACCCTGGGGGATTTGTACACCGATAAACTCATCTTT. It codes for CACDTLGDLYTDKLIF. The chain uses TRDV2 and TRDJ1; 9 nucleotides line up with TRDD3. This CDR3 comprises 16 residues. Per the germline V gene, CDR1 is GEAIGNYY and CDR2 is EKD. The trim removed 0 bases at V and 0 bases at J, leaving 4 bases unmatched.

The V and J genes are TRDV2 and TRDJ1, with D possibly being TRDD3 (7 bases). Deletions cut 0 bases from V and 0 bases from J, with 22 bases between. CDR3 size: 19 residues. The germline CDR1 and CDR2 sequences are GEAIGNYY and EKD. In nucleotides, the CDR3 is TGTGCCTGTGACACCGTTCGTCCTACGTCGACTGGGGACACCGATAAACTCATCTTT. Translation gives CACDTVRPTSTGDTDKLIF.

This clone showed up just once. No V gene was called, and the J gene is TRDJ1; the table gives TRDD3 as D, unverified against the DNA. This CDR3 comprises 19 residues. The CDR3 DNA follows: TGTGCTATTGGGGGCAGCAGTCCTACTTGGGGGACATTGACCGATAAACTCATCTTT. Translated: CAIGGSSPTWGTLTDKLIF.

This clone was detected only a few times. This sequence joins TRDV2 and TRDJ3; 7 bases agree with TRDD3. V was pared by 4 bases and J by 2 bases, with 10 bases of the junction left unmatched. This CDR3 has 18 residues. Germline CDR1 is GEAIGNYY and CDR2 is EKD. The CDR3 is CACDFTGVDPWDTRQMFF. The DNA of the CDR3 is TGTGCCTGTGATTTTACTGGGGTCGATCCCTGGGACACCCGACAGATGTTTTTC.

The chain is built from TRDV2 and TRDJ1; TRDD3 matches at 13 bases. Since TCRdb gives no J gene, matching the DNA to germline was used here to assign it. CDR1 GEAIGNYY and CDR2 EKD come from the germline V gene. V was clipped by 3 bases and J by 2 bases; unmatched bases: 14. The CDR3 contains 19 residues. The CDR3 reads CACDPLTGGYARQTDKLIF. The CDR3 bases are TGTGCCTGTGACCCTCTGACTGGGGGATACGCCCGGCAGACCGATAAACTCATCTTT.

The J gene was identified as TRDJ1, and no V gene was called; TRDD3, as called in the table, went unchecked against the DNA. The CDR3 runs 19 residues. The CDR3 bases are TGTGCCTGTGACGTACTCCTGGGGGATACCGCAGCGAACACCGATAAACTCATCTTT. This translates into CACDVLLGDTAANTDKLIF.

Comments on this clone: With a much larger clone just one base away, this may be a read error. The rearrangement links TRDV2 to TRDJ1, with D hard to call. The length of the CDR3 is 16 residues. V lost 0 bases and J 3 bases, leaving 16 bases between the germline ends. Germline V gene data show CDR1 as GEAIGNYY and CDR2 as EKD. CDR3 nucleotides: TGTGCCTGTGACACCGTACAACACACCAGCGCCGATAAACTCATCTTT. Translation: CACDTVQHTSADKLIF.